This entry lists 22 T cell receptor beta chains sequenced from one sample in a study of metastatic and nonmetastatic thyroid tumors. Before thyroid surgery, none of the patients had received any treatment. With MiXCR, TCRdb reprocessed the PCR reads. The sample has 55,000 to 75,000 clones, roughly a sixth seen once. The source material was blood. The receptors were sampled from a female donor with papillary thyroid cancer or a benign thyroid nodule (not recorded which). Some clones in this sample may be carry-over from other donors' samples.

The rearrangement joins TRBV6-1 to TRBJ2-3; 11 nucleotides agree with TRBD2. Germline lookup yields CDR1 MNHNS and CDR2 SASEGT. The V and J ends lost 11 bases and 6 bases, in that order; junction bases with no gene match: 10. The CDR3 consists of 14 residues. Here the CDR3 reads CAVLTSGIGDTQYF. CDR3 coding DNA: TGTGCCGTCTTGACTAGCGGGATTGGGGATACGCAGTATTTT.

This clone showed up many times. The chain couples TRBV11-2 to TRBJ2-1, with D maybe TRBD2 (6 bases). Looked up from germline, CDR1 is SGHAT and CDR2 is FQNNGV. The CDR3 consists of 17 residues. V gave up 4 bases and J gave up 0 bases, with 16 bases separating them. The CDR3 DNA sequence: TGTGCCAGCAGCTACCTACTACTAGCTGACTCCTACAATGAGCAGTTCTTC. It yields the protein CASSYLLLADSYNEQFF.

This clone was seen more than once but under ten times. Just one base apart from a much larger clone, this may be a read error. Distinct nucleotide sequences in the sample also encode this CDR3. The chain uses TRBV5-6 and TRBJ2-7; D gene unclear. Germline values: CDR1 SGHDT, CDR2 YYEEEE. The CDR3 has 14 amino acids. V shed 8 bases and J shed 3 bases, with 18 bases lying between them. The CDR3 DNA sequence: TGTGCCAGTAGCCCCTTGGGGAAAGGCTACGAGCAGTACTTC. It specifies CASSPLGKGYEQYF.

This clone came up many times. The CDR3 coding sequence is TGCAGTGCTAGAGGACTCTCCTACAATGAGCAGTTCTTC. It specifies CSARGLSYNEQFF. The chain combines TRBV20-1 with TRBJ2-1, with no clear D. The V end lost 1 base, the J end lost 0 bases, and 4 bases lay between the germline ends. This CDR3 contains 13 residues. Germline V CDR1 and CDR2: DFQATT, SNEGSKA (reference sequence).

This clone has a count of ten or more. V is TRBV2 and J is TRBJ2-3; 10 nucleotides agree with TRBD2. CDR1 and CDR2 (germline): SNHLY, FYNNEI. J was trimmed by 5 bases and V by 8 bases; bases with no gene match: 7. The CDR3 loop spans 14 amino acids. CDR3 sequence reads: CASCLAGAVDTQYF. CDR3 DNA sequence: TGTGCCAGCTGCCTAGCGGGAGCCGTAGATACGCAGTATTTT.

This clone occurred many times. V usage is TRBV5-1 and J usage is TRBJ2-7; TRBD2 matches 13 bases. V was pared by 0 bases and J by 3 bases, with 15 bases of the junction left unmatched. Germline loops: CDR1 SGHRS, CDR2 YFSETQ. The CDR3 runs to 20 residues. The CDR3 sequence: CASSLARLAGGPGLGYEQYF. The DNA of the CDR3 is TGCGCCAGCAGCTTGGCTAGACTAGCGGGAGGCCCCGGCCTAGGCTACGAGCAGTACTTC.

This clone has a count of ten or more. This CDR3 is also generated by other DNA sequences in the sample. The J gene is TRBJ2-2, the V gene TRBV28; D uncertain. Germline V gene sequence: CDR1 MDHEN, CDR2 SYDVKM. The CDR3 consists of 12 residues. With 3 bases removed from V and 6 bases from J, the gap between germline ends came to 5 bases. CDR3 residues: CASSFLPGELFF. In nucleotides, the CDR3 is TGTGCCAGCAGTTTTTTACCCGGGGAGCTGTTTTTT.

At least ten counts were recorded for this clone. This chain joins TRBV11-2 and TRBJ2-1; D is unclear. This CDR3 is built from 18 residues. From germline, CDR1 is SGHAT and CDR2 FQNNGV. The V end lost 1 base, the J end lost 4 bases, and 20 bases lay between the germline ends. This chain's CDR3 is CASSLGPFSWEWYNEQFF. DNA of the CDR3: TGTGCCAGCAGCTTAGGTCCCTTTTCATGGGAATGGTACAATGAGCAGTTCTTC. The complete variable domain, with remaining parts taken from reference TRBV11-2 and TRBJ2-1, reads EAGVAQSPRYKIIEKRQSVAFWCNPISGHATLYWYQQILGQGPKLLIQFQNNGVVDDSQLPKDRFSAERLKGVDSTLKIQPAKLEDSAVYLCASSLGPFSWEWYNEQFFGPGTRLTVL.

By share, this clone counts as medium-sized. The rearrangement uses TRBV6-1 and TRBJ1-2; a weak D match, TRBD1 (6 bases). V was shortened by 10 bases and J by 6 bases, with 21 bases between the two germline ends. The CDR3 spans 14 residues. The germline gives CDR1 MNHNS, CDR2 SASEGT. The CDR3 DNA reads as TGTGCCACCTCAGAACAGGGTGGAGGGGATGGCTACACCTTC. Its protein product is CATSEQGGGDGYTF.

This clone was seen at least ten times. The chain employs TRBV25-1 and TRBJ1-5; D not certain. The germline V gene encodes CDR1 MGHDK and CDR2 SYGVNS. This CDR3 spans 13 amino acids. V gave up 2 bases and J gave up 7 bases, with 9 bases separating them. The CDR3 region has the DNA TGTGCCAGCAGTGAAGGAGATATCCAGCCCCAGCATTTT. Translation: CASSEGDIQPQHF. Filled out from reference TRBV25-1 and TRBJ1-5, the complete variable domain reads EADIYQTPRYLVIGTGKKITLECSQTMGHDKMYWYQQDPGMELHLIHYSYGVNSTEKGDLSSESTVSRIRTEHFPLTLESARPSHTSQYLCASSEGDIQPQHFGDGTRLSIL.

This clone was seen ten or more times. This chain connects TRBV19 to TRBJ1-1, with D perhaps TRBD1 (5 bases). The CDR3 is 14 amino acids. Germline lookup yields CDR1 LNHDA and CDR2 SQIVND (reference sequence). V was clipped by 1 base and J by 5 bases, with 11 bases between them. The CDR3 DNA follows: TGTGCCAGTAGTATAGGCAGGGAGGTAACTGAAGCTTTCTTT. It yields the protein CASSIGREVTEAFF.

This clone was seen repeatedly, ten times or more. The V gene is TRBV4-1, the J gene TRBJ2-1; 12 bases are shared with TRBD2. The germline gives CDR1 MGHRA, CDR2 YSYEKL. The V gene end was trimmed by 6 bases and the J gene end by 6 bases; junction bases not matched to a gene: 9. There are 16 residues in the CDR3. The CDR3 loop reads CASRLALAGGVNEQFF. The CDR3 DNA follows: TGCGCCAGCAGGCTGGCCCTAGCGGGGGGGGTCAATGAGCAGTTCTTC.

The V call is TRBV19, the J call TRBJ1-1, with D perhaps matching TRBD1 (6 bases). Per the germline V gene, CDR1 is LNHDA and CDR2 is SQIVND (reference sequence). With 2 bases removed from V and 0 bases from J, the gap between germline ends came to 16 bases. This CDR3 region has 17 residues. The CDR3 region has the DNA TGTGCCAGTAGTATACGGGCAAGGGGGACCATGAACACTGAAGCTTTCTTT. Amino acids: CASSIRARGTMNTEAFF.

This sequence joins TRBV20-1 and TRBJ1-2; D remains unclear. The germline V gene encodes CDR1 DFQATT and CDR2 SNEGSKA (reference sequence). The CDR3 totals 12 residues. V lost 7 bases, J lost 0 bases, and 9 bases lay in between. The CDR3 region is CSDSEPNYGYTF. The CDR3 DNA reads TGCAGTGACAGCGAACCTAACTATGGCTACACCTTC.

The chain links TRBV5-1 to TRBJ2-7; D not resolved. Germline CDR1 reads SGHRS; CDR2 reads YFSETQ. V lost 0 bases and J 1 base, leaving 8 bases between the germline ends. The CDR3 loop spans 14 amino acids. DNA for the CDR3: TGCGCCAGCAGCTTGGAGGCCGGTTCCTACGAGCAGTACTTC. It codes for CASSLEAGSYEQYF.

This clone was counted at least ten times. The rearrangement uses TRBV28 and TRBJ2-4; D may correspond to TRBD1 or TRBD2 (5 bases each). V lost 3 bases to trimming and J lost 0 bases, with 9 bases between them. Germline CDR1 is MDHEN and CDR2 is SYDVKM. The CDR3 has 15 residues. DNA of the CDR3: TGTGCCAGCAGTTTTTGGGACCTAGCCAAAAACATTCAGTACTTC. It translates to CASSFWDLAKNIQYF. Combining the CDR3 with reference TRBV28 and TRBJ2-4 gives the whole variable domain DVKVTQSSRYLVKRTGEKVFLECVQDMDHENMFWYRQDPGLGLRLIYFSYDVKMKEKGDIPEGYSVSREKKERFSLILESASTNQTSMYLCASSFWDLAKNIQYFGAGTRLSVL.

This clone was counted ten times or more. The chain joins TRBV27 to TRBJ1-1; TRBD1 is a possible D gene (6 bases). CDR1 is MNHEY and CDR2 is SMNVEV in the germline V gene (reference sequence). Trimming pared 0 bases from V and 2 bases from J, leaving 10 bases between. The CDR3 runs 15 residues. The CDR3 is CASSLSTGSNTEAFF. The CDR3 nucleotides read TGTGCCAGCAGTTTATCTACAGGGAGTAACACTGAAGCTTTCTTT.

This chain links TRBV30 with TRBJ1-1; no firm D call. CDR3 length equals 13 residues. The germline CDR1 and CDR2 sequences are GTSNPN and SVGIG (reference sequence). V was shortened by 4 bases and J by 0 bases, with 9 bases between the two germline ends. CDR3 DNA sequence: TGTGCCTGGATGAGGGTCCTGAACACTGAAGCTTTCTTT. It yields the protein CAWMRVLNTEAFF.

This clone was detected ten times or more. The genes are TRBV3-1 and TRBJ2-1, with TRBD2 identical over 10 bases. Germline trimming cut 4 bases from V and 7 bases from J; bases unmatched to any gene: 10. This CDR3 contains 16 residues. Germline CDR1 and CDR2: LGHDT and YNNKEL (reference sequence). The CDR3 protein is CASSLSLAGVVNEQFF. CDR3 DNA sequence: TGTGCCAGCAGCCTTTCCCTAGCGGGAGTTGTTAATGAGCAGTTCTTC.

In its sample, this clone was seen a few times. CDR3 in amino acids: CATATAFFSYEQYF. CDR3 nucleotides: TGTGCCACTGCGACAGCCTTTTTTTCCTACGAGCAGTACTTC. The V call is TRBV6-1, the J call TRBJ2-7; perhaps TRBD1 as D (5 bases). This CDR3 has 14 residues. Germline lookup yields CDR1 MNHNS and CDR2 SASEGT. The V end was cut by 10 bases, the J end by 1 base, with 17 bases between.

This clone was counted only a few times. The rearrangement uses TRBV28 and TRBJ1-2; no reliable D call. Germline V lookup: CDR1 MDHEN, CDR2 SYDVKM. Between the trimmed V and J ends, which lost 3 bases and 4 bases, there was a span of 6 bases. The CDR3 sequence is 12 residues long. The CDR3 DNA sequence: TGTGCCAGCAGTTTGGTATCCTATGGCTACACCTTC. Amino acids: CASSLVSYGYTF.

This clone occurred many times. CDR3 region: CATSDFPNTGELFF. As DNA, the CDR3 is TGTGCCACCAGTGATTTTCCGAACACCGGGGAGCTGTTTTTT. The V and J genes are TRBV24-1 and TRBJ2-2; no reliable D call. The CDR3 has 14 residues. V was cut by 1 base and J by 0 bases, with 2 bases left in between. Per the germline V gene, CDR1 is KGHDR and CDR2 is SFDVKD.